This passage covers 21 T cell receptor beta chains from one sample sequenced in a study of blood T cell repertoires in COVID-19 (TCRdb year 2020). Libraries came from the immunoSEQ multiplex PCR assay. TCRdb carries this immuneACCESS record with in-frame sequences only. Its versions omit some clonotypes, under half of them owing to an unresolved V gene in the studies checked, with the rest unexplained. This sample lists 150,000 to 200,000 clones; approximately 89% were detected once. In total, the top ten clones hold around 3.3% of the sample. Source material: peripheral blood. The receptor source for this set is a man in his sixties or seventies with acute or convalescent COVID-19.

The gene calls are TRBV7-2 and TRBJ1-1, with D unclear. Between the trimmed V and J ends, which lost 2 bases and 5 bases, there was a span of 6 bases. From germline, CDR1 is SGHTA and CDR2 FQGNSA. This CDR3 is built from 12 residues. For the CDR3, the DNA is TGTGCCAGCAGCTTACGGGTTACTGAAGCTTTCTTT. Encoded protein: CASSLRVTEAFF.

The gene calls are TRBV2 and TRBJ1-1; D unclear. The V gene lost 0 bases and the J gene lost 3 bases, with 8 bases spanning the gap. The length of the CDR3 is 14 residues. Germline lookup yields CDR1 SNHLY and CDR2 FYNNEI. CDR3 region: CASSEASRYTEAFF. The CDR3 DNA reads TGTGCCAGCAGTGAAGCGTCCAGGTACACTGAAGCTTTCTTT.

The chain carries TRBV29-1 and TRBJ2-1; the match to TRBD2 covers 11 bases. This CDR3 is 16 amino acids long. V dropped 5 bases and J dropped 0; count of bases not matched to a gene: 6. Germline-derived CDR1 and CDR2 are SQVTM and ANQGSEA. As DNA, the CDR3 is TGCAGCGTTACCCTAACTAGCGGGGGCTCCTACAATGAGCAGTTCTTC. It translates to CSVTLTSGGSYNEQFF.

The chain employs TRBV6-1 and TRBJ1-1, with unresolved D. The CDR3 extends over 13 amino acids. Germline V gene lookup returns CDR1 MNHNS and CDR2 SASEGT. Trimming cost V 3 bases and J 4 bases, with 9 bases left between them. The CDR3: CASSDQRSTEAFF. The CDR3 DNA follows: TGTGCCAGCAGTGACCAGCGTTCCACTGAAGCTTTCTTT.

This chain links TRBV7-8 with TRBJ2-7; a weak D match, TRBD2 (6 bases). This CDR3 has 18 residues. CDR1 and CDR2 from the germline V gene are SGHVS and FQNEAQ. V lost 3 bases to trimming and J lost 0 bases, with 21 bases between them. The CDR3 nucleotides read TGTGCCAGCAGCTTCCTCCTAGCGAGAGGCCCTGGCTCCTACGAGCAGTACTTC. Translated, it gives CASSFLLARGPGSYEQYF.

The chain has TRBV29-1 and TRBJ1-4; 8 bases match TRBD1. V shed 2 bases and J 8 bases; nucleotides not matched to a gene: 7. This CDR3 comprises 14 residues. From germline, CDR1 is SQVTM and CDR2 ANQGSEA. The CDR3 loop is CSVEPGQGGEKLFF. The CDR3 nucleotides are TGCAGCGTTGAACCCGGACAGGGTGGGGAAAAACTGTTTTTT.

The V call is TRBV25-1, the J call TRBJ2-6; 7 bases are shared with TRBD1. Germline CDR1 reads MGHDK; CDR2 reads SYGVNS. V lost 4 bases, J lost 2 bases, and 5 bases stayed unmatched. The CDR3 is 16 residues long. The CDR3 region is CASSAYTGAGANVLTF. DNA for the CDR3: TGTGCCAGCAGTGCATACACAGGGGCTGGGGCCAACGTCCTGACTTTC.

The chain has TRBV9 and TRBJ1-4; 10 nucleotides align to TRBD1. CDR3 length: 16 residues. CDR1 and CDR2 (germline): SGDLS, YYNGEE. V trimming: 4 bases; J trimming: 0 bases; junction bases outside the gene matches: 3. CDR3: CASSHGQGATNEKLFF. In nucleotides, the CDR3 is TGTGCCAGCAGCCATGGACAGGGGGCAACTAATGAAAAACTGTTTTTT.

J is TRBJ1-3 and V is TRBV7-6; TRBD1 is a possible D gene (6 bases). The CDR3 totals 16 residues. V was clipped by 0 bases and J by 0 bases, with 9 bases between them. Germline V gives CDR1 SGHVS, CDR2 FNYEAQ. The CDR3 DNA reads TGTGCCAGCAGCTTAGCGGGACACAGCTCTGGAAACACCATATATTTT. Protein: CASSLAGHSSGNTIYF. The variable domain in full, with the rest retrieved from reference TRBV7-6 and TRBJ1-3, is GAGVSQSPRYKVTKRGQDVALRCDPISGHVSLYWYRQALGQGPEFLTYFNYEAQQDKSGLPNDRFSAERPEGSISTLTIQRTEQRDSAMYRCASSLAGHSSGNTIYFGEGSWLTVV.

This chain joins TRBV4-3 and TRBJ2-3, with D tentatively TRBD2 (6 bases). CDR1 LGHNA and CDR2 YSLEER come from the germline V gene. V was clipped by 0 bases and J by 4 bases, with 14 bases between them. This CDR3 comprises 16 residues. This chain's CDR3 is CASSQDNAGLSDTQYF. CDR3 nucleotide sequence: TGCGCCAGCAGCCAAGATAATGCGGGGCTGTCAGATACGCAGTATTTT.

The chain employs TRBV12-2 and TRBJ1-2; TRBD1, the D gene given by the table, was not confirmed from the DNA. TRBV12-2 is shown as a pseudogene. The CDR3 loop spans 19 amino acids. CDR3 in amino acids: CASRFLGFDTGDSNYGYTF. The CDR3 bases are TGTGCAAGTCGCTTCCTCGGCTTTGACACAGGGGATAGTAACTATGGCTACACCTTC.

The CDR3, as DNA: TGTGCCAGCAGCCCCGGGGGGGACGGCCCAGCTTTCTTT. Amino acids: CASSPGGDGPAFF. The chain couples TRBV9 to TRBJ1-1; the D gene is possibly TRBD1 (5 bases). Trimming took 4 bases from V and 10 from J, leaving 17 bases between them. The CDR3 extends over 13 amino acids. In germline, CDR1 is SGDLS, CDR2 YYNGEE.

The chain links TRBV19 to TRBJ1-6, with TRBD1 as a possible D gene (6 bases). This CDR3 is 15 amino acids long. Germline V CDR1 and CDR2: LNHDA, SQIVND (reference sequence). The V end was cut by 3 bases, the J end by 8 bases, with 14 bases between. DNA for the CDR3: TGTGCCAGTAGTATTGTCAGAGGGGGTGATTCACCCCTCCACTTT. This encodes CASSIVRGGDSPLHF. The complete variable domain, with remaining parts taken from reference TRBV19 and TRBJ1-6, reads DGGITQSPKYLFRKEGQNVTLSCEQNLNHDAMYWYRQDPGQGLRLIYYSQIVNDFQKGDIAEGYSVSREKKESFPLTVTSAQKNPTAFYLCASSIVRGGDSPLHFGNGTRLTVT.

This rearrangement joins TRBV24-1 to TRBJ2-5; perhaps TRBD1 as D (5 bases). The CDR3 runs to 15 residues. Deletions cut 0 bases from V and 0 bases from J, with 7 bases between. Germline CDR1 reads KGHDR; CDR2 reads SFDVKD. As DNA, the CDR3 is TGTGCCACCAGTGATTTGACCAGGGACCAAGAGACCCAGTACTTC. Protein product: CATSDLTRDQETQYF.

V gene TRBV4-2 combines with J gene TRBJ2-3; TRBD2 matches at 10 bases. The J segment lost 3 bases and the V segment lost 5 bases, leaving 5 bases of the junction unmatched. The CDR3 loop spans 15 amino acids. The germline V gene has CDR1 LGHNA and CDR2 YNFKEQ. CDR3 protein: CASSVLAGVTDTQYF. In DNA, the CDR3 is TGTGCCAGCAGCGTCCTAGCGGGAGTTACAGATACGCAGTATTTT.

DNA of the CDR3: TGTGCCAGCAGCCCATTGGAGACCCAGTACTTC. It codes for CASSPLETQYF. The chain joins TRBV7-6 to TRBJ2-5; no firm D call. The germline V gene encodes CDR1 SGHVS and CDR2 FNYEAQ. Trimming left V 5 bases short and J 5 bases short, with 6 bases between. The CDR3 loop spans 11 amino acids. Looking up the rest from reference TRBV7-6 and TRBJ2-5 gives the full variable domain: GAGVSQSPRYKVTKRGQDVALRCDPISGHVSLYWYRQALGQGPEFLTYFNYEAQQDKSGLPNDRFSAERPEGSISTLTIQRTEQRDSAMYRCASSPLETQYFGPGTRLLVL.

This clone was recorded only once. CDR3 sequence: CASSFRDRGDQPQHF. Written as DNA, the CDR3 is TGTGCCAGTAGCTTCCGGGACAGGGGCGATCAGCCCCAGCATTTT. The V and J genes are TRBV19 and TRBJ1-5; 10 nucleotides align to TRBD1. Germline CDR1 reads LNHDA; CDR2 reads SQIVND (reference sequence). This CDR3 has 15 residues. The V gene end was trimmed by 6 bases and the J gene end by 5 bases; junction bases not matched to a gene: 7.

This clone was counted a few times. In DNA, the CDR3 is TGCGCCAGCAGCTCTGACAGGGGAAACACTGAAGCTTTCTTT. Amino acids: CASSSDRGNTEAFF. V gene TRBV5-1 combines with J gene TRBJ1-1; TRBD1 aligns across 8 bases. With V trimmed by 3 bases and J by 2 bases, 3 bases remained unmatched. This CDR3 is built from 14 residues. The germline CDR1 and CDR2 sequences are SGHRS and YFSETQ.

The CDR3 reads CASSLQGRSEAFF. CDR3 coding DNA: TGTGCCAGCTCCCTCCAGGGAAGAAGTGAAGCTTTCTTT. The rearrangement uses TRBV18 and TRBJ1-1; D may be TRBD1 (5 bases). Germline values: CDR1 KGHSH, CDR2 LQKENI. CDR3 length equals 13 residues. Trimming took 6 bases from V and 7 from J, leaving 15 bases between them.

The chain couples TRBV27 to TRBJ2-5; 9 bases line up with TRBD2. The CDR3 has 15 residues. Germline V CDR1 and CDR2: MNHEY, SMNVEV (reference sequence). V trimming: 6 bases; J trimming: 1 base; junction bases outside the gene matches: 6. CDR3 nucleotides: TGTGCCAGCAGACCGACTAGCGGTACCCAAGAGACCCAGTACTTC. Its protein is CASRPTSGTQETQYF.

This clone was seen a few times. The rearrangement links TRBV12-1 to TRBJ2-7; the table assigns TRBD1, which was not confirmed against the DNA. TRBV12-1 is shown as a pseudogene. This CDR3 has 15 amino acids. CDR3 protein: CASSESSGGGHEQYF. CDR3 nucleotides: TGTGCCAGCAGCGAATCCTCAGGGGGCGGCCACGAGCAGTACTTC.